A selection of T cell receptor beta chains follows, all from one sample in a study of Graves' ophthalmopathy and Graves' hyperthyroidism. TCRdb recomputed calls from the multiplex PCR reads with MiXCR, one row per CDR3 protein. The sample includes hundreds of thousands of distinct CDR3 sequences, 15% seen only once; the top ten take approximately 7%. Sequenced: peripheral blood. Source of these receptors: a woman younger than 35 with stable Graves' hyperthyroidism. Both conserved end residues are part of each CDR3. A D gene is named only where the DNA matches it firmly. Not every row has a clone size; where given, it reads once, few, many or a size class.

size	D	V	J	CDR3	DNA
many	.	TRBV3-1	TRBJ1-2	CTSSQGNYGYTF	TGTACCAGCAGCCAAGGCAACTATGGCTACACCTTC
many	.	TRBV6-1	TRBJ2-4	CASSNSVAKNIKYF	TGTGCCAGCAGCAACAGTGTAGCCAAAAACATTAAGTACTTC
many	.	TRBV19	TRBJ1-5	CASSRQVFSNQPQHF	TGTGCCAGTAGCAGACAGGTCTTTAGCAATCAGCCCCAGCATTTT
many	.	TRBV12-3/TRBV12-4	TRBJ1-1	CASITPRERGTEAFF	TGTGCCAGCATCACCCCCCGGGAGCGGGGCACTGAAGCTTTCTTT
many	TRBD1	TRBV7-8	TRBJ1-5	CASSGDSFQPQHF	TGTGCCAGCAGCGGGGACAGCTTCCAGCCCCAGCATTTT
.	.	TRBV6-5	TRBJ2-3	CASSYRGTSTDTQYF	TGTGCCAGCAGTTACCGGGGGACTAGCACAGATACGCAGTATTTT
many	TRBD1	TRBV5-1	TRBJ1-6	CASSYGQGNNSPLHF	TGCGCCAGCAGCTACGGACAGGGAAACAATTCACCCCTCCACTTT
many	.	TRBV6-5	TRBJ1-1	CASSFSPGGEAFF	TGTGCCAGCTCCTTTTCCCCCGGGGGTGAAGCTTTCTTT
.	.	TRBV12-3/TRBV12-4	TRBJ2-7	CASTRTESGEQYF	TGTGCCAGCACGAGGACTGAATCTGGCGAGCAGTACTTC
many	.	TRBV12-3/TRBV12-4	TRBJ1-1	CASSQTGAHTEAFF	TGTGCCAGCAGCCAAACAGGAGCCCACACTGAAGCTTTCTTT
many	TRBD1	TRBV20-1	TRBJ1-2	CSATGGQPTVYGYTF	TGCAGTGCTACAGGGGGCCAGCCTACCGTCTATGGCTACACCTTC
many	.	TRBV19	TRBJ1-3	CASSIGRGSGNTIYF	TGTGCCAGTAGTATAGGCAGGGGTTCCGGAAACACCATATATTTT
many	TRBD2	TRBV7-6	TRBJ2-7	CASSLNALAGEYEQYF	TGTGCCAGCAGCTTAAATGCCCTAGCGGGGGAGTACGAGCAGTACTTC
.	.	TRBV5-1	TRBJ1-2	CASSLAVGPQYGYTF	TGCGCCAGCAGCTTGGCCGTAGGGCCCCAATATGGCTACACCTTC
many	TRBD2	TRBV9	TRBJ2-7	CARTRGGTYEQYF	TGTGCCAGGACTCGGGGGGGCACCTACGAGCAGTACTTC
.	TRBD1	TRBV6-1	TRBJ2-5	CASRADRGQRLETQYF	TGTGCCAGCAGAGCCGACAGGGGGCAAAGACTGGAGACCCAGTACTTC
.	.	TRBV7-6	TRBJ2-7	CASSTHRDPGAYEQYF	TGTGCCAGCAGTACTCACAGGGACCCAGGGGCCTACGAGCAGTACTTC
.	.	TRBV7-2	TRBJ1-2	CASSLVAGFGYTF	TGTGCCAGCAGCTTGGTTGCAGGGTTTGGCTACACCTTC
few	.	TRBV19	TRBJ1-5	CASSIRGILAQPQHF	TGTGCCAGTAGTATTCGGGGGATCCTTGCTCAGCCTCAGCATTTT
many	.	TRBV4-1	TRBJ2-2	CASSQVRGTGELFF	TGCGCCAGCAGCCAAGTCAGGGGTACCGGGGAGCTGTTTTTT
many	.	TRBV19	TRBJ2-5	CASSRARAEEETQYF	TGTGCCAGTAGTAGGGCCAGGGCGGAGGAAGAGACCCAGTACTTC
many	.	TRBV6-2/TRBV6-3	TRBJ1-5	CASSYSGVGNQPQHF	TGTGCCAGCAGTTACTCGGGGGTGGGCAATCAGCCCCAGCATTTT
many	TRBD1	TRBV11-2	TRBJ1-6	CASSFGQGVYNSPLHF	TGTGCCAGCAGCTTTGGGCAGGGGGTCTATAATTCACCCCTCCACTTT
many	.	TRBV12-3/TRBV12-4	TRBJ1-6	CASSTQGSPLHF	TGTGCCAGCAGTACCCAGGGTTCACCCCTCCACTTT
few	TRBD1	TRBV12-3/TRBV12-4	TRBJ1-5	CASSLAPGTGGQPQHF	TGTGCCAGCAGCTTGGCCCCCGGGACAGGGGGTCAGCCCCAGCATTTT
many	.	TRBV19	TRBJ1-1	CASSRESRENTEAFF	TGTGCCAGTAGTAGGGAGTCACGGGAGAACACTGAAGCTTTCTTT
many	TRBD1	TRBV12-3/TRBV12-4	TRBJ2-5	CASSSARQGKWWETQYF	TGTGCCAGCAGTTCAGCAAGACAGGGAAAGTGGTGGGAGACCCAGTACTTC
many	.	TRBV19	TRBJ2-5	CATQGYQETQYF	TGTGCCACTCAGGGATACCAAGAGACCCAGTACTTC
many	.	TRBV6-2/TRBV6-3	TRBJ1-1	CASSSLGANTEAFF	TGTGCCAGCAGTTCCCTCGGAGCGAACACTGAAGCTTTCTTT
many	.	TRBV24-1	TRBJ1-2	CATSEPGASGYTF	TGTGCCACCAGTGAGCCAGGGGCGAGTGGCTACACCTTC
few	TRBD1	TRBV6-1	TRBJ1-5	CASSFRPTGSNQPQHF	TGTGCCAGCAGCTTCCGACCGACAGGGTCCAATCAGCCCCAGCATTTT
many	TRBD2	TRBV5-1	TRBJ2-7	CASSLISGGAVEQYF	TGCGCCAGCAGCTTGATTAGCGGGGGGGCTGTTGAGCAGTACTTC
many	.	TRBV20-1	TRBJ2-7	CSAPRGRGGEQYF	TGCAGTGCTCCTCGGGGTAGGGGGGGCGAGCAGTACTTC
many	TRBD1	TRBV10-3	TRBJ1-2	CAIRLTGDAGYTF	TGTGCCATCAGGCTGACAGGGGACGCTGGCTACACCTTC
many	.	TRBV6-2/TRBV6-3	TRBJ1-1	CASIPGDWRRFTEAFF	TGTGCCAGCATCCCAGGGGATTGGAGACGATTCACTGAAGCTTTCTTT
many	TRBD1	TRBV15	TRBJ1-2	CATSSHASGGSGYTF	TGTGCCACCAGCAGCCATGCCTCAGGGGGCAGCGGCTACACCTTC
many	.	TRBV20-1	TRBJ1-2	CSARAQDGYTF	TGCAGTGCTAGAGCGCAGGACGGCTACACCTTC
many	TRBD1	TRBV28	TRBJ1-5	CASNDRGLQPQHF	TGTGCCAGCAACGACAGGGGGCTTCAGCCCCAGCATTTT
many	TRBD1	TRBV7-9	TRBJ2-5	CASSHRRGHQETQYF	TGTGCCAGCAGCCATCGCAGGGGGCACCAAGAGACCCAGTACTTC
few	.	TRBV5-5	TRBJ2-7	CASSPEFNFPYEQYF	TGTGCCAGCTCCCCCGAATTTAACTTCCCCTACGAGCAGTACTTC
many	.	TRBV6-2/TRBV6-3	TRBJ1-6	CATGTRSAKRVGYNSPLHF	TGTGCCACCGGGACGAGGTCCGCGAAGAGGGTCGGCTATAATTCACCCCTCCACTTT
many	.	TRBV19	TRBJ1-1	CASTPPRTMNTEAFF	TGTGCCAGTACCCCGCCCCGGACTATGAACACTGAAGCTTTCTTT
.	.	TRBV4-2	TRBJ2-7	CASSQAGVGMISYEQYF	TGTGCCAGCAGCCAAGCAGGGGTCGGGATGATTTCCTACGAGCAGTACTTC